This T cell receptor beta chain came from a study of T-cell reconstitution after alpha-beta-depleted transplantation in children. The CDR3 covers 14 residues. Trimming took 5 bases from V and 2 from J, leaving 13 bases between them. This clonotype was recorded many times. Unique molecular identifiers were incorporated when the TCRbeta library was constructed. Using its own MiXCR run on the PCR reads, TCRdb lists one record per CDR3 protein. The sample consists of over 400,000 distinct CDR3 sequences, around 12% of them appearing once. This clonotype was sampled from a human donor who donated a stem cell graft to a child with combined immunodeficiency. This material consisted of PBMCs from the stem cell graft donor, taken from the stem cell graft. The V and J genes are TRBV12-3 or TRBV12-4 and TRBJ2-7; weak D call: TRBD1 (5 bases). This CDR3 is CASSPQGFTYEQYF. CDR3 DNA: TGTGCCAGCAGTCCTCAGGGATTTACCTACGAGCAGTACTTC.